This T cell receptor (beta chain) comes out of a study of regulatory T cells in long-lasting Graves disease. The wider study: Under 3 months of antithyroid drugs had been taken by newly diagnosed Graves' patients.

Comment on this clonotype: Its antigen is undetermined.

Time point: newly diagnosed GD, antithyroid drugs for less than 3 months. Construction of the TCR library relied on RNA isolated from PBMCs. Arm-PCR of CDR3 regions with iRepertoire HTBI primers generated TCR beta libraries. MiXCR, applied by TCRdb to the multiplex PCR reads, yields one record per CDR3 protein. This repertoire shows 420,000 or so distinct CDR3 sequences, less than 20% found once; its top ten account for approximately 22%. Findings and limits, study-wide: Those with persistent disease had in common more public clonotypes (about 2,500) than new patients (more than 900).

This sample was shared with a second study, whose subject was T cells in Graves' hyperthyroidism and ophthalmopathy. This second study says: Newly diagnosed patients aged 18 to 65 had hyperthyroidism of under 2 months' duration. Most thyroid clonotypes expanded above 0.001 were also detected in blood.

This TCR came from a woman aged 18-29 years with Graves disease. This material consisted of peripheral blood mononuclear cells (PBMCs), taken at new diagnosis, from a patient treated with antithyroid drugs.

The CDR3 spells CASNNRATEAFF. CDR3 in DNA: TGTGCCAGCAATAACAGGGCCACTGAAGCTTTCTTT. The chain joins TRBV28 to TRBJ1-1; D might be TRBD1 (6 bases). Germline V lookup: CDR1 MDHEN, CDR2 SYDVKM. The length of the CDR3 is 12 residues. Trimming took 7 bases from V and 4 from J, leaving 10 bases between them.